This T cell receptor (beta chain) was recovered during a study of the immune and genomic landscape of osteosarcoma. Study as a whole: Median age at diagnosis was 27 years, range about 5-85. Most patients were poor-risk; over 65% had died. Points from the study as a whole: Roughly five repertoires, each under 100 clonotypes, were dominated by one hyperexpanded clone.

Assay used: immunoSEQ multiplex PCR; TCRdb lists only in-frame clones, some missing. The table lists over a thousand clones, about three quarters of them singletons. The CDR3 totals 15 residues. Trimming cost V 1 base and J 5 bases, with 11 bases left between them. Germline values: CDR1 SGHTA, CDR2 FQGNSA. With regard to this clone: Its antigen remains unknown.

The chain combines TRBV7-2 with TRBJ1-4, with D uncertain. The TCR originated in a man aged 25 to 45 with osteosarcoma. Sequencing was carried out using primary tumor tissue from the femur. The CDR3 DNA follows: TGTGCCAGCAGCTTAGTGTTCCGTATGAATGAAAAACTGTTTTTT. This translates into CASSLVFRMNEKLFF.